The 6 T cell receptor beta chains presented below share a single source sample, sequenced in a study of T-cell memory formation after mild COVID-19. TCRdb re-analysed the 5' RACE reads in MiXCR, keeping a single row per CDR3 protein. The sample lists hundreds of thousands of distinct CDR3 sequences, about a quarter occurring once. The sequenced material came from PBMCs or a T cell subset sorted from them (not recorded which). All receptors come from an adult woman who had mild COVID-19 (a few samples of this study predate the infection). Cell type and time point are not known.

This chain connects TRBV25-1 to TRBJ2-7; D tentatively reads TRBD1 or TRBD2 (6 bases each). The CDR3 is 16 amino acids. V shed 5 bases and J shed 5 bases, with 22 bases lying between them. CDR1 is MGHDK, CDR2 SYGVNS, per germline. The CDR3 DNA sequence: TGTGCCAGCAGTCCGGTCGGGGGCTGGCGGGGAAACGAGCAGTACTTC. Residues: CASSPVGGWRGNEQYF.

The J gene is TRBJ2-7, the V gene TRBV7-2; TRBD2 aligns across 13 bases. The CDR3 spans 14 residues. Germline CDR1 SGHTA, CDR2 FQGNSA. Trimming cost V 5 bases and J 5 bases; bases outside gene matches: 3. The DNA for the CDR3 is TGTGCCAGCAGCGGACTAGCGGGAGTCCACGAGCAGTACTTC. This encodes CASSGLAGVHEQYF.

V is TRBV12-3 or TRBV12-4 and J is TRBJ2-7; D call uncertain. V lost 5 bases and J lost 3, with 8 bases in between. This CDR3 has 12 amino acids. The CDR3 bases are TGTGCCAGCAGTCCGCTGGTCTACGAGCAGTACTTC. Protein product: CASSPLVYEQYF.

This chain joins TRBV20-1 and TRBJ2-2; TRBD1 matches 7 bases. Germline loops: CDR1 DFQATT, CDR2 SNEGSKA (reference sequence). Unmatched junction bases numbered 10, after V lost 1 base and J lost 5 bases. The length of the CDR3 is 16 residues. CDR3 nucleotide sequence: TGCAGTGCTAGAGTACGACAGGGTCAGGGAACCGGGGAGCTGTTTTTT. It codes for CSARVRQGQGTGELFF.

This clonotype turned up a few times. The chain employs TRBV5-5 and TRBJ1-6; D unresolved. Germline lookup yields CDR1 SGHKS and CDR2 YYEKEE (reference sequence). Trimming removed 3 bases from V and 0 bases from J, with 10 bases in between. CDR3 length equals 16 residues. The CDR3 DNA reads as TGTGCCAGCAGCTATAGGGAAAGCTCCTATAATTCACCCCTCCACTTT. Its translation: CASSYRESSYNSPLHF.

The CDR3 DNA reads as TGTGCCAGCAGCTACCGGTTGGCGGGGCTGGGGGAGACCCAGTACTTC. Protein: CASSYRLAGLGETQYF. V is TRBV5-6 and J is TRBJ2-5; TRBD2 is a possible D gene (6 bases). With 3 bases removed from V and 5 bases from J, the gap between germline ends came to 20 bases. Germline values: CDR1 SGHDT, CDR2 YYEEEE. The CDR3 has 16 residues.